The 17 T cell receptor beta chains below were found in one sample sequenced in a study of persistence of HIV-infected CD4 T cells. The stimulus was lysate of CMV-infected fibroblasts, 10 ug/mL. Sorting selected CD4+ T cells upregulating both CD40 ligand and CD69. The antigens of these receptors remain unknown. Sequencing used immunoSEQ version 4 in survey mode. Sequencing was performed with immunoSEQ multiplex PCR; in TCRdb, only in-frame clones are kept and a portion is missing. The data show approximately 20,000 clones, more than 75% seen once. Sequencing used CD4+ T cells sorted from PBMCs after roughly 18-hour stimulation, obtained from a patient who received antiretroviral therapy. The receptor set was obtained from an adult man with HIV who was CMV-seropositive.

V is TRBV30 and J is TRBJ1-6; the D is unclear. V lost 6 bases and J 5 bases, leaving 8 bases between the germline ends. CDR1 is GTSNPN, CDR2 SVGIG, per germline (reference sequence). The CDR3 has 12 residues. For the CDR3, the DNA is TGTGCCTGTGGGAGTAATAATTCACCCCTCCACTTT. It codes for CACGSNNSPLHF.

The CDR3 DNA reads as TGTGCCACCAGCAGAACGGACAGGGGGCATGGTCAGCCCCAGCATTTT. It encodes CATSRTDRGHGQPQHF. This sequence joins TRBV15 and TRBJ1-5, with 11 bases fitting TRBD1. This CDR3 has 16 residues. Germline values: CDR1 LNHNV, CDR2 YYDKDF (reference sequence). With 2 bases clipped from V and 6 bases from J, the junction kept 6 bases outside the gene matches.

This chain joins TRBV10-2 and TRBJ1-1; maybe TRBD1 (5 bases). Trimming left V 0 bases short and J 11 bases short, with 10 bases between. The CDR3 has 12 residues. Germline loops: CDR1 WSHSY, CDR2 SAAADI. CDR3 nucleotides: TGCGCCAGCAGTGAGTCTGAGGGGTCGGCTTTCTTT. Protein: CASSESEGSAFF.

J is TRBJ2-3 and V is TRBV9; TRBD1 aligns across 7 bases. With 6 bases clipped from V and 4 bases from J, the junction kept 8 bases outside the gene matches. The CDR3 is made up of 14 amino acids. CDR1 SGDLS and CDR2 YYNGEE come from the germline V gene. CDR3: CASNLGGTSDTQYF. CDR3 nucleotide sequence: TGTGCCAGCAACCTAGGGGGCACCTCAGATACGCAGTATTTT.

V gene TRBV6-5 combines with J gene TRBJ1-4; D is possibly TRBD1 (6 bases). Trimming removed 2 bases at V and 3 bases at J, with 10 bases between. The CDR3 extends over 15 amino acids. Germline assignment: CDR1 MNHEY and CDR2 SVGAGI. The chain's CDR3 is CASSYGGAANEKLFF. The CDR3 DNA sequence: TGTGCCAGCAGTTACGGGGGGGCAGCTAATGAAAAACTGTTTTTT.

The chain couples TRBV11-1 to TRBJ1-6; unclear D gene. V was cut by 5 bases and J by 6 bases, with 5 bases left in between. Germline values: CDR1 SGHAT, CDR2 FQDESV (reference sequence). The CDR3 sequence is 12 residues long. The CDR3 reads CASSPGNSPLHF. CDR3 DNA: TGTGCCAGCAGCCCGGGTAATTCACCCCTCCACTTT.

J is TRBJ2-7 and V is TRBV6-5; no definite D call. With 6 bases removed from V and 3 bases from J, the gap between germline ends came to 12 bases. CDR1 is MNHEY and CDR2 is SVGAGI in the germline V gene. The CDR3 is made up of 13 amino acids. CDR3 sequence: CASSRQEYYEQYF. The CDR3 nucleotides are TGTGCCAGCAGCCGTCAGGAATACTACGAGCAGTACTTC.

The CDR3, as DNA: TGTGCCAGCAGCATCGACAGGGCCCCCAATCAGCCCCAGCATTTT. The encoded protein is CASSIDRAPNQPQHF. The rearrangement links TRBV5-4 to TRBJ1-5, with 7 nucleotides matching TRBD1. The germline V gene encodes CDR1 SGHNT and CDR2 YYREEE (reference sequence). The junction had 7 bases not matched to a gene; V was cut back by 4 bases and J by 3 bases. There are 15 residues in the CDR3.

This chain uses TRBV24-1 with TRBJ2-7; the D gene could be TRBD1 or TRBD2 (5 bases each). Deletions cut 5 bases from V and 3 bases from J, with 13 bases between. This CDR3 has 14 amino acids. The V gene's germline CDR1 is KGHDR and CDR2 SFDVKD. The CDR3 nucleotides are TGTGCCACCAGTGCCCCGGGACCCGGCTACGAGCAGTACTTC. Amino acids: CATSAPGPGYEQYF.

V and J are TRBV5-4 and TRBJ1-1; 8 positions match TRBD1. The CDR3 consists of 15 residues. Per germline, CDR1 SGHNT and CDR2 YYREEE (reference sequence). The V gene end was trimmed by 4 bases and the J gene end by 5 bases; junction bases not matched to a gene: 10. The CDR3 protein is CASSHDRGGGTEAFF. CDR3 nucleotide sequence: TGTGCCAGCAGCCATGACAGGGGTGGTGGTACTGAAGCTTTCTTT.

This chain joins TRBV29-1 and TRBJ2-7, with TRBD2 as a possible D gene (5 bases). CDR3 length: 11 amino acids. Germline assignment: CDR1 SQVTM and CDR2 ANQGSEA. V was clipped by 5 bases and J by 3 bases, with 8 bases between them. The CDR3 DNA is TGCAGCGTTCGGGAAAACTACGAGCAGTACTTC. Its translation: CSVRENYEQYF.

V usage is TRBV12-1 and J usage is TRBJ1-4. TRBV12-1 constitutes a pseudogene. The CDR3 is made up of 14 amino acids. As DNA, the CDR3 is TGTGCCAGCAGCTACCTGTCGGGGGGAGAAAAACTGTTTTTT. As protein: CASSYLSGGEKLFF.

The V call is TRBV21-1, the J call TRBJ1-2; TRBD1 is the table's D call and was not checked against the DNA. TRBV21-1 is described as a pseudogene. There are 13 residues in the CDR3. In nucleotides, the CDR3 is TGTGCCAGCAGCAAGACAGGGGGCGGTGGCTACACCTTC. Translation: CASSKTGGGGYTF.

J is TRBJ2-3 and V is TRBV6-5; unclear D gene. The CDR3 length is 16 residues. V was pared by 0 bases and J by 4 bases, with 14 bases between. The V gene's germline CDR1 is MNHEY and CDR2 SVGAGI. The CDR3 DNA is TGTGCCAGCAGTTACTCGATAGCCGGAAGGGCAGATACGCAGTATTTT. Protein sequence: CASSYSIAGRADTQYF.

This sequence joins TRBV7-8 and TRBJ1-3, with a tentative D call TRBD1 (5 bases). The CDR3 is 13 amino acids. Germline V gene data show CDR1 as SGHVS and CDR2 as FQNEAQ. V was trimmed by 8 bases and J by 8 bases, leaving 16 bases between them. This chain's CDR3 is CASERSWGDTIYF. CDR3 bases: TGTGCCAGCGAGAGGTCATGGGGGGACACCATATATTTT. Full variable domain (rest looked up from reference TRBV7-8 and TRBJ1-3): GAGVSQSPRYKVAKRGQDVALRCDPISGHVSLFWYQQALGQGPEFLTYFQNEAQLDKSGLPSDRFFAERPEGSVSTLKIQRTQQEDSAVYLCASERSWGDTIYFGEGSWLTVV.

The genes are TRBV19 and TRBJ2-1; the match to TRBD2 covers 10 bases. The trim removed 3 bases at V and 5 bases at J, leaving 10 bases unmatched. The CDR3 consists of 17 residues. CDR1 is LNHDA and CDR2 is SQIVND in the germline V gene (reference sequence). CDR3 amino acids: CASSIPPSGGIDNEQFF. In DNA, the CDR3 is TGTGCCAGTAGTATCCCTCCTAGCGGGGGAATCGACAATGAGCAGTTCTTC. The full variable domain, completed using reference TRBV19 and TRBJ2-1, is DGGITQSPKYLFRKEGQNVTLSCEQNLNHDAMYWYRQDPGQGLRLIYYSQIVNDFQKGDIAEGYSVSREKKESFPLTVTSAQKNPTAFYLCASSIPPSGGIDNEQFFGPGTRLTVL.

The chain recombines TRBV5-1 with TRBJ2-7; TRBD2 matches at 7 bases. The J segment lost 3 bases and the V segment lost 4 bases, leaving 7 bases of the junction unmatched. The V gene's germline CDR1 is SGHRS and CDR2 YFSETQ. This CDR3 has 14 amino acids. The CDR3 DNA reads TGCGCCAGCAGCCGGGAGGAGGGTCTCTACGAGCAGTACTTC. Translated, it gives CASSREEGLYEQYF.